This T cell receptor beta chain was found in a study of T cells after yellow fever vaccination. Whole-study context: The SMART-Seq v4 Ultra Low Input method served to prepare the low-cell-number fractions. Study results and caveats: FACS-sorted repertoires could contain abundant clonotypes contaminating from the bulk population. The booster saw the reappearance of most primary-vaccination clones (around 96% CD4, less than 90% CD8).

In making TCR cDNA, 5'RACE template switching added a universal primer site and UMIs to it. TCRdb reanalysed the 5' RACE reads using MiXCR and keeps one entry per CDR3 protein. The table has about 320,000 distinct CDR3 sequences, roughly 6.8% seen once. A few counts support this clonotype. What it binds is not known. The germline V gene encodes CDR1 SGHDT and CDR2 YYEEEE. This CDR3 is 13 amino acids long. V was clipped by 2 bases and J by 4 bases, with 9 bases between them. The chain has TRBV5-6 and TRBJ1-1, with unresolved D. This clonotype was obtained from a young man who received the YFV17D yellow fever vaccine. The sequencing used PBMCs, collected roughly 45 days after the first yellow fever vaccination. The CDR3 DNA is TGTGCCAGCAGCTTTTTCGACTCCACTGAAGCTTTCTTT. Translating it yields CASSFFDSTEAFF.